Below, one TCR beta chain is given with its context. What it binds is unknown. The data were taken from a study of cytomegalovirus exposure and HLA in healthy donors. General study findings and limits: In a later analysis, a genetic analysis reported fewer productive-TCR N-insertions in an Asian-associated ancestry cluster than the cohort average. Segments of the TCR beta V type were, in most cases, productive about 87% or about 30% of the time in an earlier analysis.

The CDR3 loop spans 11 amino acids. The germline V gene has CDR1 SNHLY and CDR2 FYNNEI. Vbeta (60) and Jbeta (13) primers were used in the PCR. Data came from immunoSEQ multiplex PCR; TCRdb stores just in-frame clones and leaves some out. The sample consists of more than 85,000 clones, roughly 60% of them appearing once. Sequenced material: PBMCs. The sequence was obtained from a human donor in good health. V gene TRBV2 combines with J gene TRBJ2-5; D is unresolved. The end of the DNA is better explained by TRBJ2-7, so the J call may be wrong. Here the CDR3 reads CASSPIYEQYF. The CDR3 region has the DNA TGTGCCAGCAGTCCCATCTACGAGCAGTACTTC.